The clone carrying this T cell receptor beta chain was detected many times. Its antigen is not known. The V gene's germline CDR1 is SGHTA and CDR2 FQGTGA. The CDR3 contains 15 residues. V shed 1 base and J 6 bases; nucleotides not matched to a gene: 5. General study results and limits: Tumor Treg TCRs overlapped most with tumor naive CD4+ cells. Tumor memory CD4+ T cell TCR gene usage clustered with blood and lymph node memory CD4+ cells and lymph node naive CD4+ cells.

After constant-region reverse-primer amplification, full-length variable regions underwent semi-nested PCR with Nested Universal Primer A. TCRdb independently ran MiXCR on the 5' RACE reads; one entry per CDR3 protein. This sample carries 25,000 to 35,000 distinct CDR3 sequences, roughly 24% of them seen once, and the ten largest clones take 4.3%. The chain combines TRBV7-3 with TRBJ2-1; 8 nucleotides line up with TRBD2. This receptor was identified in a female donor with breast cancer. The sample was memory CD4+ T cells sorted from blood. Subset in this sample: memory CD4+ T cells, CD4+CD45RO+CD25-. The CDR3 is CASSLNSGKGNEQFF. In DNA form, the CDR3 reads TGTGCCAGCAGCTTAAATAGCGGGAAGGGCAATGAGCAGTTCTTC.